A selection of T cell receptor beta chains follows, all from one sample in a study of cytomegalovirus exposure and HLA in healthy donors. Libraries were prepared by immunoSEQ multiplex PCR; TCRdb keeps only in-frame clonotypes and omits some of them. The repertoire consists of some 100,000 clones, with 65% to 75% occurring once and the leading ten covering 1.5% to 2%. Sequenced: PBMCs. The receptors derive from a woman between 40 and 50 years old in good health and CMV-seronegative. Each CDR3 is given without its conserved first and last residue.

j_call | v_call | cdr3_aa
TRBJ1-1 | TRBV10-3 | AISEPGNTEAF
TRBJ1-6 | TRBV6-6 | ASSYRVRESPLH
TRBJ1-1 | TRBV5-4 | ASSWGVEVSNTEAF
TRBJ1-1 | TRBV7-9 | ASSLGQKNTEAF
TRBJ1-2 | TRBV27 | ASSPTPTRGGRGYT
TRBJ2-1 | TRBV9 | ASSVAFGNEQF
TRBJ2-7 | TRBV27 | ASSDRGVYEQY
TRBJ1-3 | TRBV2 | ASSESQNLAGNTIY
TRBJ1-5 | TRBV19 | ASSIRGQSNQPQH
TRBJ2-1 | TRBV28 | ASSRRTSGQYNEQF
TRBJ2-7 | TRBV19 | ASSMETGLTGEQY
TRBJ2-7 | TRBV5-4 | ASSYPTGNYEQY
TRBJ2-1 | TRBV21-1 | ASSKGLAGSNFAYNEQF
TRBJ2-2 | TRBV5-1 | ASSFLLAGVSTGELF
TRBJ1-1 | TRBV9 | ASRTDGSNTEAF
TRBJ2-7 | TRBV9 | ASSKGQGLTYEQY
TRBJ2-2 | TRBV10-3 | AITQGLLTGELF
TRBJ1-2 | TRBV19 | ASSIGGPPRIYGYT
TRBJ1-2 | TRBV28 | ASSLYGQGVDYGYT
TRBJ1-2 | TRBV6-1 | ASSEAGGSYGYT
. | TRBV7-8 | ASSIGQGSYEQY
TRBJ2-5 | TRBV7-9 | ASSPLAGAETQY
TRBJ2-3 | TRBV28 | ASSFPLDSGASTDTQY
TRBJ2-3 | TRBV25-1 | ASSVVSRPDTQY
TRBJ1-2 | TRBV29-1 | SVGPVGGDGDGYT
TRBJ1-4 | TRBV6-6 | ASSPGLDNEKLF
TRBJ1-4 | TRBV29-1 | SVGTENEKLF
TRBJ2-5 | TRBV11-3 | ASSLGAGGGQETQY
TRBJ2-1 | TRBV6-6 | ASSTGLVNNEQF
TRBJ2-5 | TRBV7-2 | ASSFGTGGGETQY
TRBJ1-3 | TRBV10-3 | AISERSSGNTIY
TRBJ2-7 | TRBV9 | ASSSRTGSSYEQY
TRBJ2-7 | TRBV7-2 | ASSTKTGEQY
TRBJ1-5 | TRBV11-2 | ASSLGGDQPQH
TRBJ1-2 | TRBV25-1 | ASSGTGYGYT
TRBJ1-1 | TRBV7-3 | ASSRTGMNTEAF
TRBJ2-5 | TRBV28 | ASSPSHTRSETQY
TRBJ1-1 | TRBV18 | ASSLLEGQGTEAF
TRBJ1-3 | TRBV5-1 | ASSLEDRHRDTIY
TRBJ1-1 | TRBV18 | ASSVLQGAGTEAF
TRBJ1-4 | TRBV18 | ASSPSTITNEKLF
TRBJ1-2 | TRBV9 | ASSVAGQGIYNYGYT
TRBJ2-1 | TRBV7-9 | ASSARQAHNEQF
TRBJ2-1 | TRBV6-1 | ASSESSGGSYNEQF